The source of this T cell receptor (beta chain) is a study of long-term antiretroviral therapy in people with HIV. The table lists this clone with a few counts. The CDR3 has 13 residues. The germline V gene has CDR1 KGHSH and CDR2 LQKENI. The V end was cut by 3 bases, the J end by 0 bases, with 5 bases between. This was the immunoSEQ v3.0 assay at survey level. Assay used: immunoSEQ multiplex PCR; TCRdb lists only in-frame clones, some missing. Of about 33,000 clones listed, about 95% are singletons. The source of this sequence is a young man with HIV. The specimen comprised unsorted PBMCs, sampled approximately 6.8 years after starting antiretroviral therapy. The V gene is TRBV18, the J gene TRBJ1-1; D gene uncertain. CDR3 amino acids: CASSPVVNTEAFF. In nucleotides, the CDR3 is TGTGCCAGCTCACCCGTCGTGAACACTGAAGCTTTCTTT. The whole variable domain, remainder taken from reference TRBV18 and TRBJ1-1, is NAGVMQNPRHLVRRRGQEARLRCSPMKGHSHVYWYRQLPEEGLKFMVYLQKENIIDESGMPKERFSAEFPKEGPSILRIQQVVRGDSAAYFCASSPVVNTEAFFGQGTRLTVV.